The present TCR beta chain was sequenced within a study of CD8 T cells in Susac syndrome. V dropped 3 bases and J dropped 7 bases, with 19 bases sitting between them. The CDR3 is 16 amino acids. CDR1 ENHRY and CDR2 SYGVKD come from the germline V gene. Random-hexamer reverse transcription was applied to about 0.45 to 1 ug RNA. TCRdb re-derived calls from the immunoSEQ multiplex PCR reads in MiXCR, one entry per CDR3 protein. The sample lists 150,000 to 200,000 distinct CDR3 sequences; 85% to 95% were seen once. Sequencing was carried out using CD4+ T cells from PBMCs. This receptor was taken from a human donor with multiple sclerosis. The genes are TRBV10-3 and TRBJ1-5; D is possibly TRBD1 (6 bases). The CDR3 here is CAISDFGQGSGQPQHF. In DNA form, the CDR3 reads TGTGCCATCAGTGACTTCGGGCAGGGGTCGGGCCAGCCCCAGCATTTT.